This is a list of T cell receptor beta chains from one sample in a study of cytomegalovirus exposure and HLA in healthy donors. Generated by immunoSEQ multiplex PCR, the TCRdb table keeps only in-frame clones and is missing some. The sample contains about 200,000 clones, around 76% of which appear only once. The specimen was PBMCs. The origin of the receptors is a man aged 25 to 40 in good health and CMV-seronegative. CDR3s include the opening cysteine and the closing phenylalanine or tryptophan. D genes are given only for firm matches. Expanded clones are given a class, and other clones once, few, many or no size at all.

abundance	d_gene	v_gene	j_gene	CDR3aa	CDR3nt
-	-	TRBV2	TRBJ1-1	CASRGAQGFTEAFF	TGTGCCAGCAGGGGGGCACAGGGTTTCACTGAAGCTTTCTTT
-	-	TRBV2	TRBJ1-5	CASSYILNSNQPQHF	TGTGCCAGCAGTTACATTCTTAATAGCAATCAGCCCCAGCATTTT
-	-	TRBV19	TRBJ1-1	CASSIGFGQNTEAFF	TGTGCCAGTAGTATTGGGTTCGGACAGAACACTGAAGCTTTCTTT
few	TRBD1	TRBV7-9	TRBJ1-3	CASSSSGTGQNTIYF	TGTGCCAGCAGCTCATCCGGGACAGGGCAAAACACCATATATTTT
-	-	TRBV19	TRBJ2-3	CASSTRLADTQYF	TGTGCCAGTAGTACCAGACTAGCAGATACGCAGTATTTT
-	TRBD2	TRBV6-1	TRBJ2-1	CASSERGLAAREFF	TGTGCCAGCAGTGAACGGGGACTAGCGGCGCGGGAGTTCTTC
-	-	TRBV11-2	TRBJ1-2	CASSLSSGRYGYTF	TGTGCCAGCAGCTTATCGTCAGGGCGCTATGGCTACACCTTC
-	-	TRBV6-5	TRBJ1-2	CASSSQGGGYYGYTF	TGTGCCAGCAGTTCGCAAGGGGGTGGGTACTATGGCTACACCTTC
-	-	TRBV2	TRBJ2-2	CASSWDSGTGELFF	TGTGCCAGCAGCTGGGACTCGGGCACCGGGGAGCTGTTTTTT
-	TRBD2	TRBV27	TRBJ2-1	CASSPTGLAGVGEQFF	TGTGCCAGCAGTCCGACCGGACTAGCGGGAGTGGGCGAGCAGTTCTTC
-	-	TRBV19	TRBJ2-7	CASSIEASSGEQYF	TGTGCCAGTAGTATAGAGGCTAGTTCTGGCGAGCAGTACTTC
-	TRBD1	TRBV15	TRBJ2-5	CATSRGTGGETQYF	TGTGCCACCAGCAGAGGGACAGGGGGCGAGACCCAGTACTTC
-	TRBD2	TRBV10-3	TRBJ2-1	CAISDPRLAGTKNEQFF	TGTGCCATCAGTGACCCTAGACTAGCGGGAACAAAAAATGAGCAGTTCTTC
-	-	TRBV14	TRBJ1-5	CASSHLNQPQHF	TGTGCCAGCAGCCATTTAAATCAGCCCCAGCATTTT
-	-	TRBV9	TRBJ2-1	CASSTPHRHEQFF	TGTGCCAGCAGCACCCCACATCGTCACGAGCAGTTCTTC
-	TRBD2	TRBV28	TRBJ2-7	CASSLSIGTSGHRTYEQYF	TGTGCCAGCAGTTTGAGTATCGGGACTAGCGGGCACCGAACCTACGAGCAGTACTTC